One and the same sample provided the 16 T cell receptor beta chains below, sequenced in a study of T-cell memory formation after mild COVID-19. In TCRdb, the 5' RACE reads were re-called with MiXCR into one record per CDR3 protein. The sample shows 350,000 or so distinct CDR3 sequences, more than 20% of them seen only once. Sequences were obtained from PBMCs or a T cell subset sorted from them (not recorded which). These TCRs come from an adult woman who had mild COVID-19 (a few samples of this study predate the infection). Cell type and time point are not known.

The chain combines TRBV29-1 with TRBJ2-2; 7 nucleotides line up with TRBD1. The CDR3 has 15 residues. V was pared by 5 bases and J by 1 base, with 7 bases of the junction left unmatched. The germline CDR1 and CDR2 sequences are SQVTM and ANQGSEA. DNA for the CDR3: TGCAGCGTTTATGGACGGGACAGGAACACCGGGGAGCTGTTTTTT. Protein: CSVYGRDRNTGELFF.

The table lists this clonotype with a few counts. The chain has TRBV27 and TRBJ1-4; D remains ambiguous. Trimming shortened V by 0 bases and J by 4 bases, and 9 bases separated the two germline ends. The CDR3 covers 15 residues. Germline CDR1 and CDR2: MNHEY and SMNVEV (reference sequence). In DNA, the CDR3 is TGTGCCAGCAGTTTATCCCCGGTCGGTAATGAAAAACTGTTTTTT. It specifies CASSLSPVGNEKLFF.

This clonotype was detected a few times. J is TRBJ2-1 and V is TRBV7-2; the match to TRBD2 covers 9 bases. Per the germline V gene, CDR1 is SGHTA and CDR2 is FQGNSA. The trim removed 0 bases at V and 3 bases at J, leaving 3 bases unmatched. The CDR3 consists of 16 residues. The CDR3 nucleotides read TGTGCCAGCAGCTTAGCAGCGGGAGGATTCTACAATGAGCAGTTCTTC. It yields the protein CASSLAAGGFYNEQFF.

This clonotype was seen a few times. This chain connects TRBV5-1 to TRBJ1-1; D is ambiguous. The CDR3 has 15 amino acids. Trimming left V 0 bases short and J 4 bases short, with 13 bases between. CDR1 and CDR2 from the germline V gene are SGHRS and YFSETQ. The CDR3 coding sequence is TGCGCCAGCAGCTTGGAGCCCCAACCAAGCACTGAAGCTTTCTTT. Translating gives CASSLEPQPSTEAFF.

The chain couples TRBV12-3 or TRBV12-4 to TRBJ2-6, with 8 bases fitting TRBD1. CDR3 length equals 18 residues. Trimming cost V 1 base and J 1 base; bases outside gene matches: 6. CDR3 sequence (DNA): TGTGCCAGCAGTTTAGGCGCAGGGGGCCCATCTGGGGCCAACGTCCTGACTTTC. Its protein is CASSLGAGGPSGANVLTF.

This clonotype has ten or more counts. This chain connects TRBV5-5 to TRBJ1-2; D ambiguous. The CDR3 is 16 residues long. Trimming stripped 2 bases from V and 1 base from J, with 15 bases between. Germline CDR1 SGHKS, CDR2 YYEKEE (reference sequence). The CDR3 is CASSLGGTVGNYGYTF. CDR3 DNA sequence: TGTGCCAGCAGCTTAGGAGGTACCGTCGGTAACTATGGCTACACCTTC. Variable domain in full (rest from reference TRBV5-5 and TRBJ1-2): DAGVTQSPTHLIKTRGQQVTLRCSPISGHKSVSWYQQVLGQGPQFIFQYYEKEERGRGNFPDRFSARQFPNYSSELNVNALLLGDSALYLCASSLGGTVGNYGYTFGSGTRLTVV.

In its sample, this clonotype was seen many times. The chain employs TRBV7-9 and TRBJ2-7; D unresolved. Trimming took off 8 bases at V and 0 bases at J, with 8 bases between the two ends. The CDR3 sequence is 12 residues long. Germline V gene lookup returns CDR1 SEHNR and CDR2 FQNEAQ (reference sequence). Written as DNA, the CDR3 is TGTGCCAGCGAGGCGGTCTCCTACGAGCAGTACTTC. Protein sequence: CASEAVSYEQYF.

The chain is built from TRBV5-1 and TRBJ1-1, with D maybe TRBD1 (6 bases). The germline V gene has CDR1 SGHRS and CDR2 YFSETQ. The CDR3 covers 18 residues. V lost 3 bases, J lost 0 bases, and 21 bases lay in between. The DNA of the CDR3 is TGCGCCAGCAGCTACGGGAAAACAGGGAATTGGATGAACACTGAAGCTTTCTTT. Amino acid sequence: CASSYGKTGNWMNTEAFF.

The chain joins TRBV20-1 to TRBJ2-1; D remains unclear. Germline V CDR1 and CDR2: DFQATT, SNEGSKA (reference sequence). There are 15 residues in the CDR3. V was shortened by 3 bases and J by 4 bases, with 16 bases between the two germline ends. The CDR3 coding sequence is TGCAGTGCTAGTGGCGTCTGGCTTAAGTACAATGAGCAGTTCTTC. Protein: CSASGVWLKYNEQFF.

The rearrangement links TRBV10-3 to TRBJ2-3, with D unclear. The CDR3 is 14 residues long. Germline V gene data show CDR1 as ENHRY and CDR2 as SYGVKD. Deletions cut 2 bases from V and 5 bases from J, with 11 bases between. CDR3 protein: CAISETGPRDTQYF. CDR3 in DNA: TGTGCCATCAGTGAGACGGGCCCCAGAGATACGCAGTATTTT.

This clonotype was seen a handful of times. The chain links TRBV6-5 to TRBJ1-1; the D gene is possibly TRBD1 (6 bases). CDR3 length: 15 amino acids. CDR1 and CDR2 from the germline V gene are MNHEY and SVGAGI. Trimming took off 2 bases at V and 2 bases at J, with 12 bases between the two ends. CDR3 in DNA: TGTGCCAGCAGTTACAGAAACAGGGCTAACACTGAAGCTTTCTTT. Its translation: CASSYRNRANTEAFF.

Only a few counts were recorded for this clonotype. The J gene is TRBJ2-3, the V gene TRBV21-1; the table's D call of TRBD1 was not tested on the DNA. TRBV21-1 is a listed pseudogene. The CDR3 consists of 13 residues. Here the CDR3 reads CASSNPQGWVQYF. In DNA form, the CDR3 reads TGTGCCAGCAGCAATCCTCAGGGGTGGGTGCAGTATTTT.

The J gene is TRBJ2-3, the V gene TRBV7-2; the D gene is possibly TRBD2 (5 bases). V was trimmed by 5 bases and J by 4 bases, leaving 16 bases between them. The CDR3 has 15 amino acids. Germline values: CDR1 SGHTA, CDR2 FQGNSA. The CDR3 loop reads CASSPKRGNPDTQYF. CDR3 nucleotide sequence: TGTGCCAGCAGCCCGAAGCGAGGGAACCCAGATACGCAGTATTTT.

This clonotype was seen repeatedly, ten times or more. The V and J genes are TRBV7-9 and TRBJ2-5; D ambiguous. This CDR3 is 11 amino acids long. Germline assignment: CDR1 SEHNR and CDR2 FQNEAQ (reference sequence). Trimming shortened V by 3 bases and J by 9 bases, and 8 bases separated the two germline ends. As DNA, the CDR3 is TGTGCCAGCAGCTTGAATGAGGCCCAGTACTTC. Its protein product is CASSLNEAQYF.

A few counts support this clonotype. V is TRBV6-1 and J is TRBJ1-1; D is unclear. The germline gives CDR1 MNHNS, CDR2 SASEGT. This CDR3 is 15 amino acids long. Trimming removed 2 bases at V and 1 base at J, with 11 bases between. CDR3: CASSEPRKGNTEAFF. CDR3 sequence (DNA): TGTGCCAGCAGTGAACCCCGTAAGGGGAACACTGAAGCTTTCTTT.

In its sample, this clonotype was seen a few times. The chain has TRBV12-3 or TRBV12-4 and TRBJ2-1; D is uncertain. V shed 6 bases and J shed 0 bases, with 12 bases lying between them. This CDR3 comprises 15 residues. The CDR3 coding sequence is TGTGCCAGCAGAGAGACCCAAAGCTCCTACAATGAGCAGTTCTTC. Encoded protein: CASRETQSSYNEQFF.